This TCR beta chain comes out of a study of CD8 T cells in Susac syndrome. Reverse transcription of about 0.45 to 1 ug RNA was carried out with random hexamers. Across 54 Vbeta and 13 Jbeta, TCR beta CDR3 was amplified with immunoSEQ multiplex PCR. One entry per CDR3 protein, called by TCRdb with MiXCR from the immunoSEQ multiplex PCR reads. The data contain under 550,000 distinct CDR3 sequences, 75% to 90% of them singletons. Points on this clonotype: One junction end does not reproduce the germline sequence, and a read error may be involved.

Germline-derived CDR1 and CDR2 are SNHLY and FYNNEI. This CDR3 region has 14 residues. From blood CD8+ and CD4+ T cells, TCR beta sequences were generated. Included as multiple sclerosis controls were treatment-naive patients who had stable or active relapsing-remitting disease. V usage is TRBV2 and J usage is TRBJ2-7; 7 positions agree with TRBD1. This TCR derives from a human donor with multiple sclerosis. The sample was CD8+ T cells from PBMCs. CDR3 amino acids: CASSRQGSSYKQYF. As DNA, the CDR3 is TGTGCCAGCAGCCGACAGGGTAGCTCCTACAAGCAGTACTTC.